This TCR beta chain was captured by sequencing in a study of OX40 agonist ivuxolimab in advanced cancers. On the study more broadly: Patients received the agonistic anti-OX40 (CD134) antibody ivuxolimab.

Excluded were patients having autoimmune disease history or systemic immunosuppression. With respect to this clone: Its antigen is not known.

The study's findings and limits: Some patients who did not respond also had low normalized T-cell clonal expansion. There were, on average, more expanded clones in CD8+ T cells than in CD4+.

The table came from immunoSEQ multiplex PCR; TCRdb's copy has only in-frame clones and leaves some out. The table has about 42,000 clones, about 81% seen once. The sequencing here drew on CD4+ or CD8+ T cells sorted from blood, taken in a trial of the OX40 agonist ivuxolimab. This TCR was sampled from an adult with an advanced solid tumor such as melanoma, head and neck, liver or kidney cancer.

The CDR3 region is CASSESISGFYEQYV. DNA for the CDR3: TGCGCCAGCAGTGAGTCGATTAGCGGGTTCTACGAGCAGTACGTC. The chain recombines TRBV10-2 with TRBJ2-7, with 7 bases aligning to TRBD2. The ends lost 0 bases at V and 3 bases at J; junction bases unmatched: 5. Germline CDR1 WSHSY, CDR2 SAAADI. CDR3 length: 15 amino acids.